This T cell receptor beta chain was recorded in a study of T-cell memory formation after mild COVID-19. Study-wide context: Largely, the TCR clusters proved donor specific. Study-wide results and limits: That cross-reactive memory joined was suggested by some responding clones appearing in pre-infection memory. Later expanders leaned CD4+, whereas clones that contracted between day 15 and 85 were balanced CD4/CD8.

This clonotype has more than one count but fewer than ten. The target antigen is unknown. TCRdb independently ran MiXCR on the 5' RACE reads; one entry per CDR3 protein. The table records tens of thousands of distinct CDR3 sequences, approximately 15% of them present only once. The CDR3 length is 15 residues. Trimming took 6 bases from V and 0 from J, leaving 17 bases between them. CDR1 is DFQATT and CDR2 is SNEGSKA in the germline V gene (reference sequence). This clonotype was sampled from an adult woman who had mild COVID-19 (a few samples of this study predate the infection). Cell type and time point are not known. This chain joins TRBV20-1 and TRBJ1-2; D is undetermined. Source material: PBMCs or a T cell subset sorted from them (not recorded which). DNA of the CDR3: TGCAGTGCCAACAGTAGGGTAGTAGCTAACTATGGCTACACCTTC. Amino acid sequence: CSANSRVVANYGYTF.